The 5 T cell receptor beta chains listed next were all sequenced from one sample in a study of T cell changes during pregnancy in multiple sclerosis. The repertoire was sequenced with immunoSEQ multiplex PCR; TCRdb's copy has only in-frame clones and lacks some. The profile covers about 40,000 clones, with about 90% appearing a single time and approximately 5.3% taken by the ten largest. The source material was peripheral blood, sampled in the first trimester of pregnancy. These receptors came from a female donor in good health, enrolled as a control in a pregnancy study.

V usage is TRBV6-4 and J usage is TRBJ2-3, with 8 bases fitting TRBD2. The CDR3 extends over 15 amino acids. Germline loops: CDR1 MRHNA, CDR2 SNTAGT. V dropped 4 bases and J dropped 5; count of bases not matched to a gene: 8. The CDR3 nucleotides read TGTGCCAGCAGTGTCGGCAGCGGGAGTGGAGATACGCAGTATTTT. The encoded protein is CASSVGSGSGDTQYF.

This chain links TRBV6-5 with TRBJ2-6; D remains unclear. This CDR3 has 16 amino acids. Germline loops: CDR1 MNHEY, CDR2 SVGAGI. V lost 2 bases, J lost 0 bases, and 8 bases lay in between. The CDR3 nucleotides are TGTGCCAGCAGTTACGTGGCTCGCTCTGGGGCCAACGTCCTGACTTTC. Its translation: CASSYVARSGANVLTF.

CDR3 DNA: TGTGCCAAGAGACACCCAGGGGCCACTGAAGCTTTCTTT. Its translation: CAKRHPGATEAFF. The rearrangement joins TRBV30 to TRBJ1-1, with a possible D match to TRBD1 (6 bases). Trimming took off 8 bases at V and 4 bases at J, with 17 bases between the two ends. Germline V CDR1 and CDR2: GTSNPN, SVGIG (reference sequence). The CDR3 has 13 residues. Together with reference TRBV30 and TRBJ1-1, the CDR3 gives the full variable domain: SQTIHQWPATLVQPVGSPLSLECTVEGTSNPNLYWYRQAAGRGLQLLFYSVGIGQISSEVPQNLSASRPQDRQFILSSKKLLLSDSGFYLCAKRHPGATEAFFGQGTRLTVV.

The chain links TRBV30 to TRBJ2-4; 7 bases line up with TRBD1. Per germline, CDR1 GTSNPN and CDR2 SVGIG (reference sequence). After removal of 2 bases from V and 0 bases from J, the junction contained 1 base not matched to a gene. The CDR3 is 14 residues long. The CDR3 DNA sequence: TGTGCCTGGAGTAGGGGGCCAGCCAAAAACATTCAGTACTTC. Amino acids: CAWSRGPAKNIQYF. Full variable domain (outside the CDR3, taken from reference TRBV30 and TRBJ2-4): SQTIHQWPATLVQPVGSPLSLECTVEGTSNPNLYWYRQAAGRGLQLLFYSVGIGQISSEVPQNLSASRPQDRQFILSSKKLLLSDSGFYLCAWSRGPAKNIQYFGAGTRLSVL.

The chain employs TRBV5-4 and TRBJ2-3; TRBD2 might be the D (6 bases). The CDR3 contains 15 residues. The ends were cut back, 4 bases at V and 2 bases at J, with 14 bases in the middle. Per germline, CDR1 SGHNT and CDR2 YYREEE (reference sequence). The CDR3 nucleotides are TGTGCCAGCAGCCCTAGGGACTCCAACACAGATACGCAGTATTTT. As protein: CASSPRDSNTDTQYF.